What follows are 10 T cell receptor beta chains derived from one specimen sequenced in a study of cytotoxic CD8 clonotypes in ibrutinib-treated CLL. Clones were sequenced by immunoSEQ multiplex PCR, and TCRdb holds only the in-frame ones, with some missing. This sample carries hundreds of thousands of clones, roughly 70% of them seen once, and the ten largest clones take roughly 15%. The material sequenced was PBMCs, taken after 24 months of ibrutinib treatment. The receptors here all came from a human donor with chronic lymphocytic leukemia.

V gene TRBV28 combines with J gene TRBJ2-4; no clear D. There are 13 residues in the CDR3. Germline V gene data show CDR1 as MDHEN and CDR2 as SYDVKM. The chain's CDR3 is CATVSLAKNIQYF. In nucleotides, the CDR3 is TGTGCTACTGTATCCTTAGCCAAAAACATTCAGTACTTC.

This clone was detected only a few times. The CDR3 loop is CASSGGRAINEQFF. CDR3 bases: TGCGCCAGCAGCGGCGGGAGGGCCATCAATGAGCAGTTCTTC. The rearrangement joins TRBV5-1 to TRBJ2-1; TRBD2 aligns across 9 bases. The ends lost 4 bases at V and 6 bases at J; junction bases unmatched: 5. The CDR3 has 14 residues. CDR1 is SGHRS, CDR2 YFSETQ, per germline. The whole variable domain, remainder taken from reference TRBV5-1 and TRBJ2-1, is KAGVTQTPRYLIKTRGQQVTLSCSPISGHRSVSWYQQTPGQGLQFLFEYFSETQRNKGNFPGRFSGRQFSNSRSEMNVSTLELGDSALYLCASSGGRAINEQFFGPGTRLTVL.

The chain combines TRBV29-1 with TRBJ2-1; possibly TRBD1 or TRBD2 for D (5 bases each). Trimming cost V 3 bases and J 8 bases, with 11 bases left between them. The CDR3 is made up of 12 amino acids. Germline CDR1 is SQVTM and CDR2 is ANQGSEA. Here the CDR3 DNA reads TGCAGCGTTGATCGGGACGCGGATGAGCAGTTCTTC. As protein: CSVDRDADEQFF.

The V gene is TRBV5-1, the J gene TRBJ2-3, with D hard to call. The CDR3 loop spans 14 amino acids. CDR1 is SGHRS, CDR2 YFSETQ, per germline. V was pared by 4 bases and J by 6 bases, with 15 bases between. CDR3 in DNA: TGCGCCAGCAGCCTCCGGGCCCCCGTTGATACGCAGTATTTT. Its protein is CASSLRAPVDTQYF.

This clone appeared a few times. Other DNA sequences in this sample translate to the same CDR3. This chain joins TRBV6-5 and TRBJ2-7, with D maybe TRBD1 (6 bases). The germline V gene has CDR1 MNHEY and CDR2 SVGAGI. Trimming cost V 2 bases and J 2 bases, with 10 bases left between them. The CDR3 spans 14 residues. In DNA, the CDR3 is TGTGCCAGCAGTTACGGGCAGGGGACCTACGAGCAGTACTTC. Encoded protein: CASSYGQGTYEQYF.

This chain uses TRBV19 with TRBJ2-2; 12 bases map to TRBD2. Per the germline V gene, CDR1 is LNHDA and CDR2 is SQIVND (reference sequence). CDR3 length equals 14 residues. V gave up 11 bases and J gave up 6 bases; unmatched junction bases: 7. In DNA, the CDR3 is TGTGCCTCTAGCGGGAGGGTAGGGCCCGGGGAGCTGTTTTTT. It codes for CASSGRVGPGELFF. The full variable domain, in which reference TRBV19 and TRBJ2-2 provide the parts outside the CDR3, is DGGITQSPKYLFRKEGQNVTLSCEQNLNHDAMYWYRQDPGQGLRLIYYSQIVNDFQKGDIAEGYSVSREKKESFPLTVTSAQKNPTAFYLCASSGRVGPGELFFGEGSRLTVL.

Only one count was recorded for this clone. The V call is TRBV5-1, the J call TRBJ2-1; D tentatively reads TRBD1 or TRBD2 (5 bases each). V was trimmed by 4 bases and J by 10 bases, leaving 18 bases between them. Per the germline V gene, CDR1 is SGHRS and CDR2 is YFSETQ. CDR3 length equals 14 residues. The CDR3 is CASSPGPSGGEQFF. The DNA for the CDR3 is TGCGCCAGCAGCCCGGGACCAAGCGGCGGGGAGCAGTTCTTC.

V gene TRBV4-1 combines with J gene TRBJ1-5; no clear D gene. Germline V gives CDR1 MGHRA, CDR2 YSYEKL. This CDR3 is built from 16 residues. Trimming left V 0 bases short and J 0 bases short, with 9 bases between. CDR3 sequence: CASSQEYGYSNQPQHF. DNA of the CDR3: TGCGCCAGCAGCCAAGAGTATGGATATAGCAATCAGCCCCAGCATTTT.

This clone was observed a few times. The chain carries TRBV7-9 and TRBJ2-7, with D possibly matching TRBD1 (5 bases). Germline CDR1 and CDR2: SEHNR and FQNEAQ (reference sequence). The V end lost 5 bases, the J end lost 2 bases, and 13 bases lay between the germline ends. This CDR3 contains 14 residues. CDR3 loop: CASSSQGTAYEQYF. The CDR3 bases are TGTGCCAGCAGCAGCCAGGGAACGGCCTACGAGCAGTACTTC.

The rearrangement joins TRBV5-1 to TRBJ2-1; no reliable D call. The germline V and J ends were trimmed by 4 bases and 8 bases, with 25 bases remaining between them. The CDR3 covers 17 residues. Germline CDR1 and CDR2: SGHRS and YFSETQ. CDR3 loop: CASSPRPFERLSDEQFF. The CDR3 region has the DNA TGCGCCAGCAGCCCAAGGCCGTTCGAACGTTTAAGCGATGAGCAGTTCTTC.